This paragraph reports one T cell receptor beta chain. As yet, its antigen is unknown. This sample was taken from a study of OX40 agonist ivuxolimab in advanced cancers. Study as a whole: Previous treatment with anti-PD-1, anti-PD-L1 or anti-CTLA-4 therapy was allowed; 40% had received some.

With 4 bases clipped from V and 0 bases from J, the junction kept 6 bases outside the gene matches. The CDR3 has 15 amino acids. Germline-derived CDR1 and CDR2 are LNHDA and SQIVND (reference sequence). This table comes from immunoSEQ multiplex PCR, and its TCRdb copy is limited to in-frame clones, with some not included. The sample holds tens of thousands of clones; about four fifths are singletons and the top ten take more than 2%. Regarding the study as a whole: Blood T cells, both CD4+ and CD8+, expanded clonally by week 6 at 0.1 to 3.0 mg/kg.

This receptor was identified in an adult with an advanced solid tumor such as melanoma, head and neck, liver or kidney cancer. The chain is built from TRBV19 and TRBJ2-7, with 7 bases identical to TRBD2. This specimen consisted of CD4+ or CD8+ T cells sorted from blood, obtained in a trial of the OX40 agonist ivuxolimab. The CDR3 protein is CASSRASGSSYEQYF. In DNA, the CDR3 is TGTGCCAGTAGTAGGGCTAGCGGTAGCTCCTACGAGCAGTACTTC.